The present T cell receptor (beta chain) was sequenced within a study of graft-versus-host responses after intestinal transplantation. CDR1 is SEHNR, CDR2 FQNEAQ, per germline (reference sequence). Deletions cut 0 bases from V and 8 bases from J, with 13 bases between. The CDR3 is made up of 14 amino acids. Generated by immunoSEQ multiplex PCR, the TCRdb table keeps only in-frame clones and is missing some. Of around 88,000 clones listed, approximately 90% are singletons. For this clone: Its specificity is not known.

This TCR came from a human donor who was the organ donor for an intestinal transplant. The chain has TRBV7-9 and TRBJ1-1; D possibly corresponds to TRBD1 (6 bases). Source: unstimulated CD8+ T cells sorted from spleen or lymph node cells, taken before transplant. DNA of the CDR3: TGTGCCAGCAGCTTAGCGTCCCAGGGGATCGAAGCTTTCTTT. Its translation is CASSLASQGIEAFF.